The T cell receptor beta chain described here comes from a study of a mutant IDH1 vaccine in newly diagnosed glioma. CDR3 size: 15 residues. Trimming shortened V by 0 bases and J by 4 bases, and 10 bases separated the two germline ends. Germline V gives CDR1 KGHSH, CDR2 LQKENI. Sequenced by immunoSEQ multiplex PCR; TCRdb stores in-frame clones only, minus some. The table has around 18,000 clones, around 95% seen once. Time point meaning: baseline, week 1 (first vaccination visit). The treatment here: pre-vaccination baseline after standard-of-care therapy. Sequenced material: peripheral blood mononuclear cells (PBMCs), taken from a glioma patient treated with radiotherapy, temozolomide or both. The V call is TRBV18, the J call TRBJ2-1, with a weak D call TRBD2 (5 bases). The TCR sequence derives from a woman aged 18-29 years with glioma. Some clones in this sample may be carry-over from other donors' samples. The CDR3 protein is CASSPPLRAYNEQFF. CDR3 sequence (DNA): TGTGCCAGCTCACCACCGTTGCGGGCGTACAATGAGCAGTTCTTC.